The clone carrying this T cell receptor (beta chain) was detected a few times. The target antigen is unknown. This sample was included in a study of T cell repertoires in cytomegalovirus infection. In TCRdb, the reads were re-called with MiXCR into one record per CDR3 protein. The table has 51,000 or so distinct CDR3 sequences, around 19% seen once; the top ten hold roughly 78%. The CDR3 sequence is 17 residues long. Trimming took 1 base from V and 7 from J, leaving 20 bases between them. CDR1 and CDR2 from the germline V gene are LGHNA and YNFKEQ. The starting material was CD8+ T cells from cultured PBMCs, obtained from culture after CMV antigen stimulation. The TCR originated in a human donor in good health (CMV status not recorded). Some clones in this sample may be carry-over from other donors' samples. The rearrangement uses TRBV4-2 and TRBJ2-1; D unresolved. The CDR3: CASSQAQEPDPSNEQFF. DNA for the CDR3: TGTGCCAGCAGCCAAGCTCAGGAGCCGGACCCCTCAAATGAGCAGTTCTTC.